Presented here are 18 T cell receptor beta chains from one specimen sequenced in a study of technical replicates of blood from several donors. Sequencing used immunoSEQ multiplex PCR; TCRdb keeps in-frame clones, though not all of them. The data show around 50,000 clones, about 96% seen once. Input material: T cells isolated from PBMCs. The receptors here all came from a human donor in good health.

Comments on this clone: Here the CDR3 omits its conserved ending phenylalanine or tryptophan, so a read error is the likely source. The limits of the CDR3 on the DNA are not certain, so only TCRdb's listed CDR3 is given. J is TRBJ1-1 and V is TRBV13; whether TRBD1, the table's D call, matches the DNA was not checked. The CDR3 numbers 12 amino acids, ends counted. Germline-derived CDR1 and CDR2 are PRHDT and FYEKMQ (reference sequence). The CDR3 loop reads CASSLRHRGCFL.

The rearrangement uses TRBV5-5 and TRBJ1-5, with D possibly TRBD1 on 5 matching bases. The CDR3 extends over 14 amino acids. Looked up from germline, CDR1 is SGHKS and CDR2 is YYEKEE (reference sequence). V lost 1 base to trimming and J lost 11 bases, with 16 bases between them. The CDR3 is CASSLTTASLTQHF. CDR3 nucleotide sequence: TGTGCCAGCAGCTTGACGACAGCAAGTCTTACCCAGCATTTT.

Here the CDR3 DNA reads TGTGCCAGTAGTATTTATGGCCCCCAGGGCACTGAAGCTTTCTTT. The encoded protein is CASSIYGPQGTEAFF. V gene TRBV19 combines with J gene TRBJ1-1, with TRBD1 as a possible D gene (5 bases). Germline V CDR1 and CDR2: LNHDA, SQIVND (reference sequence). The CDR3 is made up of 15 amino acids. V lost 3 bases and J 4 bases, leaving 15 bases between the germline ends.

The chain carries TRBV11-2 and TRBJ2-1, with 10 bases identical to TRBD1. The germline V gene has CDR1 SGHAT and CDR2 FQNNGV. The CDR3 is 15 amino acids. V trimming: 6 bases; J trimming: 9 bases; junction bases outside the gene matches: 11. CDR3 nucleotides: TGTGCCAGCAGGGCCGGGACAGGGGCTTCCAGTGAGCAGTTCTTC. Translation gives CASRAGTGASSEQFF.

This rearrangement joins TRBV6-5 to TRBJ2-7, with a weak D call TRBD1 (5 bases). There are 12 residues in the CDR3. V lost 5 bases and J lost 5, with 10 bases in between. Germline CDR1 is MNHEY and CDR2 is SVGAGI. CDR3 loop: CASSALGDEQYF. The CDR3, as DNA: TGTGCCAGCAGTGCCTTAGGGGACGAGCAGTACTTC.

This clone was seen just once. This sequence joins TRBV5-1 and TRBJ2-3; 9 nucleotides agree with TRBD2. Germline values: CDR1 SGHRS, CDR2 YFSETQ. V lost 1 base, J lost 1 base, and 4 bases stayed unmatched. This CDR3 has 16 amino acids. The CDR3: CASSLSPSGGTDTQYF. The CDR3 bases are TGCGCCAGCAGCTTGAGTCCTAGCGGGGGCACAGATACGCAGTATTTT.

This clone has a single count. This sequence joins TRBV6-5 and TRBJ2-7; D might be TRBD1 (5 bases). V lost 0 bases and J lost 5, with 11 bases in between. This CDR3 contains 14 residues. Germline V gene lookup returns CDR1 MNHEY and CDR2 SVGAGI. The DNA for the CDR3 is TGTGCCAGCAGTTACTCGTATGGGGCCAACGAGCAGTACTTC. Translating gives CASSYSYGANEQYF.

The chain employs TRBV19 and TRBJ2-1; TRBD2 agrees at 8 bases. V lost 3 bases and J lost 7; bases outside the gene matches: 8. This CDR3 contains 15 residues. Germline CDR1 reads LNHDA; CDR2 reads SQIVND (reference sequence). The CDR3 region is CASSISSGSRNEQFF. Here the CDR3 DNA reads TGTGCCAGTAGTATTTCGAGCGGGAGTAGAAATGAGCAGTTCTTC.

This chain joins TRBV12-5 and TRBJ2-3; TRBD2 aligns across 8 bases. J gave up 1 base and V 5 bases, and 14 bases lay outside the gene matches. The CDR3 covers 18 residues. Looked up from germline, CDR1 is LGHNT and CDR2 is FRNRAP. The CDR3 loop is CASGQPRDSGMGTDTQYF. CDR3 DNA sequence: TGTGCTAGTGGTCAACCCAGGGATAGCGGGATGGGCACAGATACGCAGTATTTT.

The rearrangement joins TRBV2 to TRBJ2-1, with D possibly being TRBD2 (5 bases). With 3 bases removed from V and 7 bases from J, the gap between germline ends came to 16 bases. Germline V gene data show CDR1 as SNHLY and CDR2 as FYNNEI. The CDR3 extends over 15 amino acids. The CDR3 sequence: CASSDSGYGGNEQFF. For the CDR3, the DNA is TGTGCCAGCAGTGATTCAGGCTATGGAGGTAATGAGCAGTTCTTC.

This rearrangement joins TRBV5-6 to TRBJ2-1, with 8 bases aligning to TRBD2. Germline V gene sequence: CDR1 SGHDT, CDR2 YYEEEE. J lost 6 bases, V lost 0 bases, and 8 bases had no gene match. This CDR3 region has 16 residues. CDR3 residues: CASSLVGGLVTNEQFF. The CDR3 DNA follows: TGTGCCAGCAGCTTGGTTGGGGGACTAGTCACCAATGAGCAGTTCTTC.

The chain joins TRBV30 to TRBJ2-1; D is unclear. The germline V and J ends were trimmed by 1 base and 7 bases, with 5 bases remaining between them. CDR1 and CDR2 (germline): GTSNPN, SVGIG (reference sequence). The CDR3 spans 11 residues. The CDR3 region has the DNA TGTGCCTGGAGTGAGCCTAATGAGCAGTTCTTC. This translates into CAWSEPNEQFF.

V and J are TRBV2 and TRBJ2-2, with a possible D match to TRBD1 (6 bases). Trimming took off 10 bases at V and 4 bases at J, with 16 bases between the two ends. The CDR3 spans 14 residues. The V gene's germline CDR1 is SNHLY and CDR2 FYNNEI. For the CDR3, the DNA is TGTGCCACTGTTGGGGGCGCGGGCACCGGGGAGCTGTTTTTT. This sequence encodes CATVGGAGTGELFF.

The chain recombines TRBV25-1 with TRBJ2-3; 7 nucleotides agree with TRBD1. CDR3 size: 16 residues. Germline V gene lookup returns CDR1 MGHDK and CDR2 SYGVNS. V was clipped by 3 bases and J by 0 bases; unmatched bases: 6. CDR3: CASSDLDRLSTDTQYF. DNA for the CDR3: TGTGCCAGCAGTGACCTGGACAGGCTAAGCACAGATACGCAGTATTTT.

This chain connects TRBV11-1 to TRBJ2-7; 7 bases align to TRBD1. V lost 3 bases and J lost 1; bases outside the gene matches: 3. CDR1 is SGHAT, CDR2 FQDESV, per germline (reference sequence). The CDR3 loop spans 14 amino acids. CDR3 in amino acids: CASSLDRLSYEQYF. DNA for the CDR3: TGTGCCAGCAGCTTGGACAGGTTATCCTACGAGCAGTACTTC.

This chain joins TRBV6-1 and TRBJ2-7, with 9 bases lining up with TRBD2. J gave up 1 base and V 6 bases, and 4 bases lay outside the gene matches. CDR1 and CDR2 from the germline V gene are MNHNS and SASEGT. The CDR3 runs to 14 residues. This chain's CDR3 is CASRTSGRSYEQYF. The CDR3 DNA reads TGTGCCAGCAGGACTAGCGGCCGTTCCTACGAGCAGTACTTC.

The rearrangement uses TRBV11-2 and TRBJ2-7; 10 bases match TRBD1. The V gene's germline CDR1 is SGHAT and CDR2 FQNNGV. J was trimmed by 1 base and V by 5 bases; bases with no gene match: 11. The CDR3 is made up of 17 amino acids. CDR3 in DNA: TGTGCCAGCAGCCCTAGCACCCGGGACAGGGGATCCTACGAGCAGTACTTC. Translating it yields CASSPSTRDRGSYEQYF.

V and J are TRBV30 and TRBJ1-1; D is possibly TRBD1 (5 bases). Germline CDR1 reads GTSNPN; CDR2 reads SVGIG (reference sequence). The length of the CDR3 is 14 residues. Trimming removed 1 base from V and 6 bases from J, with 15 bases in between. The chain's CDR3 is CAWSGDGTHAEAFF. CDR3 coding DNA: TGTGCCTGGAGTGGGGACGGGACTCACGCTGAAGCTTTCTTT.